A selection of T cell receptor beta chains follows, all from one sample in a study of cytomegalovirus exposure and HLA in healthy donors. The method was immunoSEQ multiplex PCR; TCRdb's version includes in-frame clones alone and lacks a portion of them. The sample has 80,000 to 100,000 clones; 55% to 80% are singletons. Sequencing was done on a sample of PBMCs. The receptors were gathered from a middle-aged man in good health and CMV-seronegative. CDR3s include the opening cysteine and the closing phenylalanine or tryptophan. D genes are given only for firm matches. Only some rows state a clone size, as once, few, many or a class for expanded clones.

d_gene: TRBD2; j_gene: TRBJ2-7; v_gene: TRBV7-8; abundance: few; CDR3aa: CASRTYLGLAGRLGYEQYF; CDR3nt: TGTGCCAGCAGAACATACCTGGGGCTAGCGGGGCGGTTAGGCTACGAGCAGTACTTC
d_gene: TRBD2; j_gene: TRBJ2-1; v_gene: TRBV9; abundance: NA; CDR3aa: CASSVKLAGINEQFF; CDR3nt: TGTGCCAGCAGCGTAAAACTAGCGGGGATCAATGAGCAGTTCTTC
d_gene: TRBD2; j_gene: TRBJ2-7; v_gene: TRBV6-1; abundance: few; CDR3aa: CASSVSSGGAYEQYF; CDR3nt: TGTGCCAGCAGTGTCTCTAGCGGGGGGGCCTACGAGCAGTACTTC
d_gene: TRBD1; j_gene: TRBJ1-1; v_gene: TRBV7-9; abundance: NA; CDR3aa: CASSLGDRGRSTEAFF; CDR3nt: TGTGCCAGCAGCTTAGGGGACAGGGGGCGAAGCACTGAAGCTTTCTTT
d_gene: TRBD2; j_gene: TRBJ2-7; v_gene: TRBV10-3; abundance: few; CDR3aa: CAISRTSGGASYEQYF; CDR3nt: TGTGCCATCAGCCGGACTAGCGGGGGGGCCTCCTACGAGCAGTACTTC
d_gene: NA; j_gene: TRBJ2-7; v_gene: TRBV28; abundance: NA; CDR3aa: CASSLPHGVSQYF; CDR3nt: TGTGCCAGCAGTTTGCCACACGGGGTCTCGCAGTACTTC
d_gene: TRBD2; j_gene: TRBJ2-1; v_gene: TRBV2; abundance: few; CDR3aa: CASRVAGGARGEQFF; CDR3nt: TGTGCCAGCAGAGTAGCGGGAGGGGCTAGGGGCGAGCAGTTCTTC
d_gene: TRBD2; j_gene: TRBJ2-3; v_gene: TRBV27; abundance: once; CDR3aa: CASSLTSGGTDTQYF; CDR3nt: TGTGCCAGCAGCCTAACTAGCGGGGGCACAGATACGCAGTATTTT
d_gene: NA; j_gene: TRBJ1-5; v_gene: TRBV2; abundance: NA; CDR3aa: CASSEAGQGLNQPQHF; CDR3nt: TGTGCCAGCAGTGAAGCGGGGCAGGGACTTAATCAGCCCCAGCATTTT
d_gene: TRBD2; j_gene: TRBJ2-4; v_gene: TRBV19; abundance: NA; CDR3aa: CASTLGGVNIQYF; CDR3nt: TGTGCCAGTACCCTGGGGGGGGTCAACATTCAGTACTTC
d_gene: NA; j_gene: TRBJ1-4; v_gene: TRBV6-1; abundance: few; CDR3aa: CASSEKEAAEKLFF; CDR3nt: TGTGCCAGCAGTGAGAAGGAGGCGGCTGAAAAACTGTTTTTT
d_gene: TRBD1; j_gene: TRBJ1-5; v_gene: TRBV25-1; abundance: NA; CDR3aa: CATPQGYQPQHF; CDR3nt: TGTGCCACCCCACAGGGGTACCAGCCCCAGCATTTT
d_gene: NA; j_gene: TRBJ2-5; v_gene: TRBV6-1; abundance: few; CDR3aa: CASGLNRETQYF; CDR3nt: TGTGCCAGCGGGTTGAACAGGGAGACCCAGTACTTC
d_gene: TRBD1; j_gene: TRBJ1-2; v_gene: TRBV28; abundance: NA; CDR3aa: CASSSLDRDYGYTF; CDR3nt: TGTGCCAGCAGCTCCCTCGACAGGGACTATGGCTACACCTTC
d_gene: TRBD1; j_gene: TRBJ1-1; v_gene: TRBV9; abundance: NA; CDR3aa: CASSPYGQGTEAFF; CDR3nt: TGTGCCAGCAGCCCATATGGACAGGGCACTGAAGCTTTCTTT
d_gene: NA; j_gene: TRBJ2-2; v_gene: TRBV5-1; abundance: NA; CDR3aa: CASSVGRGAVTGELFF; CDR3nt: TGCGCCAGCAGCGTTGGGAGGGGGGCCGTCACCGGGGAGCTGTTTTTT
d_gene: NA; j_gene: TRBJ2-3; v_gene: TRBV7-9; abundance: NA; CDR3aa: CASRRLVLLMNGGTDTQYF; CDR3nt: TGTGCCAGCAGAAGACTAGTTTTGTTGATGAATGGAGGCACAGATACGCAGTATTTT
d_gene: TRBD1; j_gene: TRBJ1-1; v_gene: TRBV11-2; abundance: NA; CDR3aa: CASSWDRTEAFF; CDR3nt: TGTGCCAGCAGCTGGGACAGAACTGAAGCTTTCTTT
d_gene: NA; j_gene: TRBJ1-3; v_gene: TRBV5-3; abundance: once; CDR3aa: CARSLRGVITDPGNTIYF; CDR3nt: TGTGCCAGAAGCTTGCGGGGGGTGATTACGGATCCTGGAAACACCATATATTTT
d_gene: TRBD2; j_gene: TRBJ2-3; v_gene: TRBV7-2; abundance: NA; CDR3aa: CASSLVSGGAPDTQYF; CDR3nt: TGTGCCAGCAGCTTAGTCAGCGGGGGGGCCCCAGATACGCAGTATTTT
d_gene: NA; j_gene: TRBJ1-2; v_gene: TRBV28; abundance: NA; CDR3aa: CASSLKSRGYGYTF; CDR3nt: TGTGCCAGCAGTTTAAAATCCAGGGGCTATGGCTACACCTTC
d_gene: NA; j_gene: TRBJ2-7; v_gene: TRBV6-5; abundance: once; CDR3aa: CASSSINYEQYF; CDR3nt: TGTGCCAGCAGTTCTATAAATTACGAGCAGTACTTC
d_gene: TRBD1; j_gene: TRBJ1-1; v_gene: TRBV2; abundance: NA; CDR3aa: CASSLNRGNSEAFF; CDR3nt: TGTGCCAGCAGCCTAAACAGGGGGAATTCTGAAGCTTTCTTT
d_gene: NA; j_gene: TRBJ2-7; v_gene: TRBV7-2; abundance: NA; CDR3aa: CASSFDGGPTYEQYF; CDR3nt: TGTGCCAGCAGCTTTGACGGGGGGCCAACCTACGAGCAGTACTTC
d_gene: NA; j_gene: TRBJ2-7; v_gene: TRBV30; abundance: NA; CDR3aa: CAIDSSYEQYF; CDR3nt: TGTGCCATCGACAGTTCCTACGAGCAGTACTTC
d_gene: NA; j_gene: TRBJ1-5; v_gene: TRBV15; abundance: NA; CDR3aa: CATSRDAGQGQPQHF; CDR3nt: TGTGCCACCAGCAGAGATGCAGGGCAGGGACAGCCCCAGCATTTT
d_gene: TRBD2; j_gene: TRBJ2-2; v_gene: TRBV2; abundance: few; CDR3aa: CAGRASGGFTGELFF; CDR3nt: TGTGCCGGAAGGGCTAGCGGGGGGTTCACCGGGGAGCTGTTTTTT
d_gene: NA; j_gene: TRBJ2-1; v_gene: TRBV10-1; abundance: NA; CDR3aa: CASRAGASNGYNEQFF; CDR3nt: TGCGCCAGCAGGGCGGGGGCGTCCAACGGATACAATGAGCAGTTCTTC
d_gene: TRBD1; j_gene: TRBJ1-6; v_gene: TRBV18; abundance: NA; CDR3aa: CASSLTGDGMNNSPLHF; CDR3nt: TGTGCCAGCTCACTGACAGGGGATGGGATGAACAATTCACCCCTCCACTTT
d_gene: TRBD1; j_gene: TRBJ2-1; v_gene: TRBV2; abundance: NA; CDR3aa: CASRIFGTGSYNEQFF; CDR3nt: TGTGCCAGTCGAATTTTCGGGACAGGCTCCTACAATGAGCAGTTCTTC
d_gene: NA; j_gene: TRBJ1-5; v_gene: TRBV5-5; abundance: few; CDR3aa: CASSLVPEPNSNQPQHF; CDR3nt: TGTGCCAGCAGCTTGGTTCCCGAGCCAAATAGCAATCAGCCCCAGCATTTT
d_gene: NA; j_gene: TRBJ1-1; v_gene: TRBV19; abundance: NA; CDR3aa: CASKGTGDTEAFF; CDR3nt: TGTGCCAGTAAAGGGACGGGGGACACTGAAGCTTTCTTT
d_gene: TRBD1; j_gene: TRBJ1-2; v_gene: TRBV4-3; abundance: NA; CDR3aa: CASSQETGVKGYTF; CDR3nt: TGCGCCAGCAGCCAGGAGACAGGGGTGAAAGGCTACACCTTC
d_gene: TRBD1; j_gene: TRBJ1-2; v_gene: TRBV5-8; abundance: NA; CDR3aa: CASTLGPGDRFDYGYTF; CDR3nt: TGTGCCAGCACCCTCGGCCCTGGGGACAGATTTGACTATGGCTACACCTTC
d_gene: TRBD2; j_gene: TRBJ2-7; v_gene: TRBV28; abundance: NA; CDR3aa: CASSPFGRGGRSYEQYF; CDR3nt: TGTGCCAGCAGCCCCTTTGGGCGGGGGGGCCGGTCCTACGAGCAGTACTTC
d_gene: TRBD1; j_gene: TRBJ1-1; v_gene: TRBV4-3; abundance: NA; CDR3aa: CASSPGTVNWWTEAFF; CDR3nt: TGCGCCAGCAGCCCGGGGACAGTTAATTGGTGGACTGAAGCTTTCTTT
d_gene: NA; j_gene: TRBJ1-5; v_gene: TRBV5-1; abundance: NA; CDR3aa: CASSPTRESVRDQPQHF; CDR3nt: TGCGCCAGCAGCCCCACCAGGGAATCGGTCCGTGACCAGCCCCAGCATTTT
d_gene: NA; j_gene: TRBJ2-5; v_gene: TRBV7-2; abundance: NA; CDR3aa: CASSFGAQETQYF; CDR3nt: TGTGCCAGCAGCTTCGGAGCGCAAGAGACCCAGTACTTC
d_gene: TRBD1; j_gene: TRBJ2-5; v_gene: TRBV9; abundance: NA; CDR3aa: CASSVAGTDQETQYF; CDR3nt: TGTGCCAGCAGCGTCGCCGGGACAGACCAAGAGACCCAGTACTTC
d_gene: NA; j_gene: TRBJ1-6; v_gene: TRBV4-3; abundance: NA; CDR3aa: CASSRRAWTDSPKGSALHF; CDR3nt: TGCGCCAGCAGCCGGCGGGCCTGGACAGATTCCCCCAAGGGGTCAGCCCTCCACTTT
d_gene: NA; j_gene: TRBJ2-5; v_gene: TRBV27; abundance: NA; CDR3aa: CASSLRSEETQYF; CDR3nt: TGTGCCAGCAGTTTACGGTCCGAAGAGACCCAGTACTTC
d_gene: TRBD1; j_gene: TRBJ2-1; v_gene: TRBV5-6; abundance: NA; CDR3aa: CASSFSQGVSYNEQFF; CDR3nt: TGTGCCAGCAGCTTTTCTCAGGGGGTCTCCTACAATGAGCAGTTCTTC
d_gene: NA; j_gene: TRBJ2-2; v_gene: TRBV6-5; abundance: few; CDR3aa: CASKLERVWTGELFF; CDR3nt: TGTGCCAGCAAACTTGAGCGGGTCTGGACCGGGGAGCTGTTTTTT
d_gene: NA; j_gene: TRBJ1-1; v_gene: TRBV5-1; abundance: few; CDR3aa: CASSLASNTEAFF; CDR3nt: TGCGCCAGCAGCTTGGCCTCGAACACTGAAGCTTTCTTT
d_gene: TRBD1; j_gene: TRBJ2-5; v_gene: TRBV6-5; abundance: NA; CDR3aa: CASSPGTGVTQYF; CDR3nt: TGTGCCAGCAGTCCCGGGACAGGGGTGACCCAGTACTTC
d_gene: NA; j_gene: TRBJ1-1; v_gene: TRBV11-3; abundance: NA; CDR3aa: CASSLGTNTEAFF; CDR3nt: TGTGCCAGCAGCTTGGGGACAAACACTGAAGCTTTCTTT
d_gene: NA; j_gene: TRBJ2-3; v_gene: TRBV29-1; abundance: NA; CDR3aa: CSVVEQYTQYF; CDR3nt: TGCAGCGTTGTTGAACAGTATACGCAGTATTTT
d_gene: TRBD1; j_gene: TRBJ1-6; v_gene: TRBV18; abundance: NA; CDR3aa: CASSRQGRNSPLHF; CDR3nt: TGTGCCAGCTCTCGACAGGGAAGGAATTCACCCCTCCACTTT
d_gene: NA; j_gene: TRBJ1-1; v_gene: TRBV30; abundance: NA; CDR3aa: CAWKEFMNTEAFF; CDR3nt: TGTGCCTGGAAAGAGTTTATGAACACTGAAGCTTTCTTT
d_gene: NA; j_gene: TRBJ2-3; v_gene: TRBV7-2; abundance: NA; CDR3aa: CASSIQAGTLTQYF; CDR3nt: TGTGCCAGCAGCATCCAAGCAGGGACTCTAACGCAGTATTTT
d_gene: NA; j_gene: TRBJ2-5; v_gene: TRBV13; abundance: once; CDR3aa: CASSSNLRRLQETQYF; CDR3nt: TGTGCCAGCAGCTCAAATTTGAGGAGACTGCAAGAGACCCAGTACTTC
d_gene: TRBD2; j_gene: TRBJ2-1; v_gene: TRBV2; abundance: NA; CDR3aa: CASSGRSGGMGNEQFF; CDR3nt: TGTGCCAGCAGTGGTAGGAGCGGGGGTATGGGCAATGAGCAGTTCTTC
d_gene: TRBD1; j_gene: TRBJ1-4; v_gene: TRBV6-6; abundance: once; CDR3aa: CASSPGTGDEKLFF; CDR3nt: TGTGCCAGCAGTCCCGGGACAGGGGATGAAAAACTGTTTTTT
d_gene: NA; j_gene: TRBJ1-1; v_gene: TRBV5-6; abundance: NA; CDR3aa: CASSYLKSGARMNTEAFF; CDR3nt: TGTGCCAGCAGCTACCTAAAGAGCGGGGCGCGAATGAACACTGAAGCTTTCTTT
d_gene: NA; j_gene: TRBJ1-1; v_gene: TRBV5-1; abundance: few; CDR3aa: CATKLGARTEAFF; CDR3nt: TGCGCCACCAAGTTGGGGGCGAGGACTGAAGCTTTCTTT